This T cell receptor beta chain emerged from a study of cytomegalovirus exposure and HLA in healthy donors. General study findings and limits: When presence/absence was analysed, sequencing depth was taken to be roughly uniform across donors. Excluded were some V segments that proved indistinguishable, including TRBV6-2 and TRBV6-3.

Primers: 60 Vbeta forward and 13 Jbeta reverse. Clones were read by immunoSEQ multiplex PCR, and TCRdb kept only the in-frame ones, dropping some. The sample has about 90,000 clones; roughly four fifths are singletons. The CDR3 runs 13 residues. The V gene lost 0 bases and the J gene lost 4 bases, with 7 bases spanning the gap. CDR1 is SGHRS, CDR2 YFSETQ, per germline. Details on this clone: Its antigen remains unknown. Different DNA sequences within this sample yield the same CDR3.

The clonotype comes from a woman aged 55-75 years in good health and CMV-seropositive. The chain employs TRBV5-1 and TRBJ1-1; D may be TRBD1 (5 bases). The sample taken for sequencing was PBMCs. The CDR3 is CASSLDGGTEAFF. The CDR3 coding sequence is TGCGCCAGCAGCTTGGACGGGGGCACTGAAGCTTTCTTT.